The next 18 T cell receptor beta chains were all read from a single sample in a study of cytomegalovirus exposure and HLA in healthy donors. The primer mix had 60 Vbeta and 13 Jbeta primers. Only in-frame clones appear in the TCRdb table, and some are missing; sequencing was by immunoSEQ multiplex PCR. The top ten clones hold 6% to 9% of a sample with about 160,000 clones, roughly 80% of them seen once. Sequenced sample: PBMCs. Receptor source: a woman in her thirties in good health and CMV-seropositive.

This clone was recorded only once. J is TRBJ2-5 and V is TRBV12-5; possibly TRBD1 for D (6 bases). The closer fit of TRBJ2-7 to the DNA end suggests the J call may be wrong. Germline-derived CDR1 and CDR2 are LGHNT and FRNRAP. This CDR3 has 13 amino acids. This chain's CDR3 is CASEGRTVYEQYF. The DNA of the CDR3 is TGTGCTAGCGAAGGTCGGACAGTCTACGAGCAGTACTTC.

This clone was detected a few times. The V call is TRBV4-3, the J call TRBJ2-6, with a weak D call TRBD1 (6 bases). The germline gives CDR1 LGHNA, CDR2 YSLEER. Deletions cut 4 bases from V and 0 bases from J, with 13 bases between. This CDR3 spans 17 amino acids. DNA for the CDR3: TGCGCCAGCAGCCCGGACAGCCGTTACTCTGGGGCCAACGTCCTGACTTTC. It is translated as CASSPDSRYSGANVLTF.

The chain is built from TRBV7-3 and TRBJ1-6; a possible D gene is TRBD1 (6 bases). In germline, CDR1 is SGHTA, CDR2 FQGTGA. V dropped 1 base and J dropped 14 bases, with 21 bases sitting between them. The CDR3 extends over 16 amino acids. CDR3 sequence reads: CASSLRGGEGGSALHF. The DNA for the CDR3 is TGTGCCAGCAGCTTAAGAGGCGGGGAGGGGGGCTCGGCCCTCCACTTT.

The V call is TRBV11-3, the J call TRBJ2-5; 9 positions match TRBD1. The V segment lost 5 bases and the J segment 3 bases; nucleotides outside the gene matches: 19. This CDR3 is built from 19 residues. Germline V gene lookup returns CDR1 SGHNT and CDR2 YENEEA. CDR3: CASSPGVGTGSSSKETQYF. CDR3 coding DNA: TGTGCCAGCAGCCCGGGGGTGGGGACAGGGTCCTCCTCCAAAGAGACCCAGTACTTC.

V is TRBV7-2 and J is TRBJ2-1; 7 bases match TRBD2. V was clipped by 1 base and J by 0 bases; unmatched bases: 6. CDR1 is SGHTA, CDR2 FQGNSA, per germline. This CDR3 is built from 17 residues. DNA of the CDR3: TGTGCCAGCAGCTTAGGGCGGGGGACGAGCTCCTACAATGAGCAGTTCTTC. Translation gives CASSLGRGTSSYNEQFF. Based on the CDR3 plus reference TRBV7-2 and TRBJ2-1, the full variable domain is GAGVSQSPSNKVTEKGKDVELRCDPISGHTALYWYRQSLGQGLEFLIYFQGNSAPDKSGLPSDRFSAERTGGSVSTLTIQRTQQEDSAVYLCASSLGRGTSSYNEQFFGPGTRLTVL.

The CDR3 reads CASSPPTGLPAFF. DNA of the CDR3: TGTGCCAGCAGTCCCCCGACAGGACTCCCAGCTTTCTTT. This rearrangement joins TRBV27 to TRBJ1-1, with D perhaps TRBD1 (6 bases). The V and J ends lost 5 bases and 10 bases respectively, with 17 bases between them. CDR1 MNHEY and CDR2 SMNVEV come from the germline V gene (reference sequence). The length of the CDR3 is 13 residues.

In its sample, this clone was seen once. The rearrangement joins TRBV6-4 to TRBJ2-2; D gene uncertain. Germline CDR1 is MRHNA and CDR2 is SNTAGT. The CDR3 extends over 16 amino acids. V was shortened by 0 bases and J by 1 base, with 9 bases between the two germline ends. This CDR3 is CASSDSRRRNTGELFF. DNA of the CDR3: TGTGCCAGCAGTGACTCGAGAAGGAGGAACACCGGGGAGCTGTTTTTT.

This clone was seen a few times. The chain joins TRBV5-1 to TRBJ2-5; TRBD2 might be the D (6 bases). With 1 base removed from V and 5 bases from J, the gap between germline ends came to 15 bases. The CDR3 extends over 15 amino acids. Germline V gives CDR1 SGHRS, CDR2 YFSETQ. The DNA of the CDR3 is TGCGCCAGCAGCTTGAGGGCGGGGCACGGTGAGACCCAGTACTTC. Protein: CASSLRAGHGETQYF. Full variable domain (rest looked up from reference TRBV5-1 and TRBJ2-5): KAGVTQTPRYLIKTRGQQVTLSCSPISGHRSVSWYQQTPGQGLQFLFEYFSETQRNKGNFPGRFSGRQFSNSRSEMNVSTLELGDSALYLCASSLRAGHGETQYFGPGTRLLVL.

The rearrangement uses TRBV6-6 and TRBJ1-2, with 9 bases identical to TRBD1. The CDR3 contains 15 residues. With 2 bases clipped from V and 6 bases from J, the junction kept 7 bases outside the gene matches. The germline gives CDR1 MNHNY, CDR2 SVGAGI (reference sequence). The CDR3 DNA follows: TGTGCCAGCAGTTACCCGGGACAGGGTAGAGATGGCTACACCTTC. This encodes CASSYPGQGRDGYTF.

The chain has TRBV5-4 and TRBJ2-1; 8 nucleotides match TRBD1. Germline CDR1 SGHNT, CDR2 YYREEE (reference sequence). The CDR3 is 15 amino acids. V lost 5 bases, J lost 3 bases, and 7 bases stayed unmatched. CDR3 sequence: CASSFDRGLYNEQFF. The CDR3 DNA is TGTGCCAGCAGTTTCGACAGGGGACTCTACAATGAGCAGTTCTTC. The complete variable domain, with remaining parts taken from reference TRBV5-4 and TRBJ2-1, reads ETGVTQSPTHLIKTRGQQVTLRCSSQSGHNTVSWYQQALGQGPQFIFQYYREEENGRGNFPPRFSGLQFPNYSSELNVNALELDDSALYLCASSFDRGLYNEQFFGPGTRLTVL.

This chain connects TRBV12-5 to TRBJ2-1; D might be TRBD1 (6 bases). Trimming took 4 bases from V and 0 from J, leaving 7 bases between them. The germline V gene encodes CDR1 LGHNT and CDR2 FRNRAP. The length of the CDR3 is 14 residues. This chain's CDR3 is CASGWDTSYNEQFF. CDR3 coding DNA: TGTGCTAGTGGTTGGGACACCTCCTACAATGAGCAGTTCTTC.

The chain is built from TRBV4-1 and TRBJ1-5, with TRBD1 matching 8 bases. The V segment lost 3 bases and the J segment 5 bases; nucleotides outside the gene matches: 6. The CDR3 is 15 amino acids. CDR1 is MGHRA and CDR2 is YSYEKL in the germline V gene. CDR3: CASSQRAGGDQPQHF. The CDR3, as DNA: TGCGCCAGCAGCCAGCGCGCAGGGGGCGATCAGCCCCAGCATTTT.

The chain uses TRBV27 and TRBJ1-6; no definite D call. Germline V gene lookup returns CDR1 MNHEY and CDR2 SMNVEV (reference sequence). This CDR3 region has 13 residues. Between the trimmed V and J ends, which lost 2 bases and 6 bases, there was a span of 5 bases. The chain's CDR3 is CASSLIRNSPLHF. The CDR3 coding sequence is TGTGCCAGCAGTTTAATTCGTAATTCACCCCTCCACTTT.

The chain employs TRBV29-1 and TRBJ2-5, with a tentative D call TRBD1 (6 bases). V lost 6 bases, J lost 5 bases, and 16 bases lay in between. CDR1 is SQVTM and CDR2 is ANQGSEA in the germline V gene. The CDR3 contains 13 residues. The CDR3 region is CSVLRGSRETQYF. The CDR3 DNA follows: TGCAGCGTCCTGAGGGGGAGTCGGGAGACCCAGTACTTC.

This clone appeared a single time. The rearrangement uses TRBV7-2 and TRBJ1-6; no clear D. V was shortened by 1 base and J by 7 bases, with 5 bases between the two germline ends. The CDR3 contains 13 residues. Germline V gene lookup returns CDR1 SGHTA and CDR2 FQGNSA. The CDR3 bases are TGTGCCAGCAGCTTAGGACTGAATTCACCCCTCCACTTT. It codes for CASSLGLNSPLHF.

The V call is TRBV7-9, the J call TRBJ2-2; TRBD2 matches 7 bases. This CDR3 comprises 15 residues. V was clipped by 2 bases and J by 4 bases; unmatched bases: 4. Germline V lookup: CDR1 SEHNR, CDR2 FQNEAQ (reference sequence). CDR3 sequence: CASSLLGGFTGELFF. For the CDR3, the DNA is TGTGCCAGCAGCTTATTGGGAGGGTTCACCGGGGAGCTGTTTTTT. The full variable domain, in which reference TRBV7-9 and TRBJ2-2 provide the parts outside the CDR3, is DTGVSQNPRHKITKRGQNVTFRCDPISEHNRLYWYRQTLGQGPEFLTYFQNEAQLEKSRLLSDRFSAERPKGSFSTLEIQRTEQGDSAMYLCASSLLGGFTGELFFGEGSRLTVL.

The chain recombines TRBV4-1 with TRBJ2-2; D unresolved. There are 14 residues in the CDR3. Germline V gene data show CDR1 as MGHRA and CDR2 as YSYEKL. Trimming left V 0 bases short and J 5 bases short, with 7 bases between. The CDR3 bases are TGCGCCAGCAGCCAAGACCCTAGGACCGGGGAGCTGTTTTTT. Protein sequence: CASSQDPRTGELFF.

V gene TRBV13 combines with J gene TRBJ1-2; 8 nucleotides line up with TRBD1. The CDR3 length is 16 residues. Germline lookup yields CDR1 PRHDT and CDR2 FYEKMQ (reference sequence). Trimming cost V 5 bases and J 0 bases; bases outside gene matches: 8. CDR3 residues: CASSQAGTGANYGYTF. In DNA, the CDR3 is TGTGCCAGCAGCCAAGCCGGGACAGGAGCTAACTATGGCTACACCTTC.